This entry lists 11 T cell receptor beta chains sequenced from one sample in a study of monozygotic twins with inflammatory bowel disease. TCRdb re-called the 5' RACE reads; one entry per CDR3 protein, DNA not given. The sample's table shows about 200,000 distinct CDR3 sequences. Source material: blood. These receptor sequences come from a human donor with ulcerative colitis or Crohn's disease, or a healthy co-twin of an affected twin (not recorded which).

The genes are TRBV5-1 and TRBJ2-1; absent DNA, TCRdb's TRBD2 call cannot be checked. CDR1 is SGHRS, CDR2 YFSETQ, per germline. CDR3 length equals 18 residues. This chain's CDR3 is CASSSFGGRIGSYNEQFF.

V usage is TRBV4-1 and J usage is TRBJ2-5; the D call from TCRdb, TRBD1, cannot be confirmed without DNA. Germline CDR1 is MGHRA and CDR2 is YSYEKL. There are 15 residues in the CDR3. The CDR3 is CASSQEDRDRETQYF.

The chain carries TRBV4-2 and TRBJ1-4; the TRBD1 assignment by TCRdb is unverifiable without DNA. The CDR3 loop spans 16 amino acids. Per germline, CDR1 LGHNA and CDR2 YNFKEQ. The CDR3 is CASSQGGDQGNEKLFF.

The genes are TRBV28 and TRBJ1-6; TCRdb selects TRBD1, and the lack of DNA leaves this call unchecked. Germline V lookup: CDR1 MDHEN, CDR2 SYDVKM. This CDR3 has 14 residues. CDR3 loop: CASSLGAEKTPLHF. The full variable domain, completed using reference TRBV28 and TRBJ1-6, is DVKVTQSSRYLVKRTGEKVFLECVQDMDHENMFWYRQDPGLGLRLIYFSYDVKMKEKGDIPEGYSVSREKKERFSLILESASTNQTSMYLCASSLGAEKTPLHFGNGTRLTVT.

The genes are TRBV6-2 or TRBV6-3 and TRBJ2-7. Germline V CDR1 and CDR2: MNHEY, SVGEGT. This CDR3 is 14 amino acids long. CDR3 loop: CASSYPTDSYEQYF.

This chain joins TRBV20-1 and TRBJ2-5; TCRdb's D call of TRBD1 is untestable without DNA. The CDR3 consists of 12 residues. Germline V lookup: CDR1 DFQATT, CDR2 SNEGSKA (reference sequence). CDR3 loop: CSAVGGVETQYF.

This chain connects TRBV6-2 or TRBV6-3 to TRBJ2-7; without DNA, the TCRdb call of TRBD2 cannot be checked. Germline CDR1 reads MNHEY; CDR2 reads SVGEGT. This CDR3 region has 13 residues. The CDR3 sequence is CASSQGSKYEQYF.

This rearrangement joins TRBV6-5 to TRBJ2-1; TCRdb's D call, TRBD1, is unchecked because there is no DNA. The CDR3 totals 18 residues. Germline V gene lookup returns CDR1 MNHEY and CDR2 SVGAGI. CDR3 region: CASSYTAQGGSSYNEQFF.

V and J are TRBV7-8 and TRBJ1-1; the TCRdb call, TRBD1, lacks DNA for checking. Germline loops: CDR1 SGHVS, CDR2 FQNEAQ. The CDR3 is 15 amino acids. Here the CDR3 reads CASSTRDTGNTEAFF.

The chain links TRBV7-7 to TRBJ2-1; TCRdb designates TRBD2, a call that cannot be tested without DNA. Germline values: CDR1 SSHAT, CDR2 FNYEAQ (reference sequence). The CDR3 is made up of 13 amino acids. The CDR3: CASSSGLAGEQFF.

The chain joins TRBV12-3 or TRBV12-4 to TRBJ1-1. The CDR3 consists of 14 residues. Here the CDR3 reads CASSPSLSNTEAFF.